The rows below give T cell receptor beta chains drawn from one sample of a study of cytomegalovirus exposure and HLA in healthy donors. Data came from immunoSEQ multiplex PCR; TCRdb stores just in-frame clones and leaves some out. The repertoire holds approximately 140,000 clones, with 70% to 85% as singletons. Specimen: PBMCs. These receptors all stem from a boy aged 5-17 years in good health and CMV-seronegative. Both conserved end residues are part of each CDR3. D genes are given only for firm matches.

. | TRBJ1-2 | TRBV5-1 | CASSVGGYGYTF
. | TRBJ2-1 | TRBV4-1 | CASSQVPSGGPLYNEQFF
. | TRBJ1-1 | TRBV13 | CASSPPGVYTEAFF
TRBD2 | TRBJ2-5 | TRBV11-2 | CASSLDRGPAGGPGGTQYF
. | TRBJ1-1 | TRBV12-5 | CASALDGGNTEAFF
TRBD1 | TRBJ1-2 | TRBV5-4 | CASSEAGGSYYGYTF
. | TRBJ2-6 | TRBV6-1 | CASSESHSGANVLTF
TRBD1 | TRBJ1-2 | TRBV7-9 | CASSQTLDRVDYGYTF
TRBD1 | TRBJ2-3 | TRBV5-6 | CASSPGQGPRDTQYF
. | TRBJ2-7 | TRBV15 | CATKEGTSTYEQYF
. | TRBJ2-3 | TRBV11-2 | CASRGARAGDTQYF
TRBD2 | TRBJ2-1 | TRBV2 | CAGDTSGHGNEQFF
. | TRBJ2-1 | TRBV20-1 | CSAWGGGGQFF
TRBD1 | TRBJ2-3 | TRBV5-1 | CASSSGTARPDTQYF
. | TRBJ1-1 | TRBV5-1 | CASSSAGSGNTEAFF
TRBD2 | TRBJ2-7 | TRBV29-1 | CSVQSGRAGEQYF
TRBD1 | TRBJ2-1 | TRBV4-3 | CASSQDHGQALSLEQFF
TRBD1 | TRBJ2-7 | TRBV7-2 | CASSFDRVGEQYF
. | TRBJ2-5 | TRBV7-9 | CASSSRGPETQYF
TRBD2 | TRBJ2-1 | TRBV29-1 | CSVLLTSGYNEQFF
TRBD2 | TRBJ2-1 | TRBV11-2 | CASSLGGTSGYNEQFF
TRBD1 | TRBJ2-1 | TRBV9 | CASSVAGTAYNEQFF
. | TRBJ2-3 | TRBV6-6 | CASSSSRDTDTQYF
TRBD1 | TRBJ1-4 | TRBV7-9 | CASSGGQGFPKLFF
TRBD2 | TRBJ2-3 | TRBV7-8 | CASSLVSGGGATDTQYF
TRBD2 | TRBJ2-2 | TRBV5-4 | CASSPSLGLAGLSNTGELFF
. | TRBJ1-4 | TRBV4-1 | CASSQERDEKLFF
. | TRBJ2-5 | TRBV7-8 | CASTMGLGVQETQYF
TRBD2 | TRBJ2-1 | TRBV6-6 | CASTQKLAGGLHEQFF
. | TRBJ2-7 | TRBV7-9 | CASSLRMGAGTYIYEQYF
. | TRBJ2-7 | TRBV6-1 | CASSEDSWSEQYF
TRBD1 | TRBJ2-5 | TRBV30 | CAWRGPGTENQETQYF
. | TRBJ1-5 | TRBV2 | CASSEVGVQPQHF
. | TRBJ2-7 | TRBV27 | CASSPGVASYEQYF
. | TRBJ2-1 | TRBV13 | CASSLGRGEQFF
TRBD1 | TRBJ2-2 | TRBV30 | CAWTRGQATGELFF
TRBD1 | TRBJ2-1 | TRBV4-1 | CASSQPGQGGNEQFF
TRBD1 | TRBJ2-7 | TRBV9 | CASSAQPTGFAYEQYF
TRBD2 | TRBJ2-5 | TRBV11-3 | CASSPTAGRGETQYF
. | TRBJ2-2 | TRBV5-4 | CASSLGAGRATGELFF
. | TRBJ2-7 | TRBV5-6 | CASSPSYEQYF
. | TRBJ1-4 | TRBV5-8 | CASSPGTPVNEKLFF
. | TRBJ1-4 | TRBV13 | CASSPRRGGREKLFF
. | TRBJ2-2 | TRBV30 | CAWTGANTGELFF
. | TRBJ1-2 | TRBV27 | CASSSGVGYTF
. | TRBJ1-5 | TRBV11-2 | CASSPGGDQPQHF
TRBD2 | TRBJ2-7 | TRBV7-8 | CASSLRTSGVSYEQYF
TRBD1 | TRBJ1-5 | TRBV6-6 | CASTNRGGQPQHF
TRBD1 | TRBJ2-7 | TRBV6-1 | CASRAGTGTYEQYF